Listed below are T cell receptor beta chains from one sample, sequenced in a study of breast tumors, draining lymph nodes, adjacent tissues. One entry per CDR3 protein results from TCRdb running MiXCR on the multiplex PCR reads. The top ten hold around 1.5% of the sample, which has more than 200,000 distinct CDR3 sequences, about a third seen once. Sequenced sample: axillary lymph node tissue. The receptors shown here come from a female donor with breast cancer. Some clones in this sample may be carry-over from other donors' samples. CDR3s include the opening cysteine and the closing phenylalanine or tryptophan. A D gene is named only where the DNA matches it firmly. Not every row has a clone size; where given, it reads once, few, many or a size class.

v_gene	abundance	len	d_gene	j_gene	CDR3nt	CDR3aa
TRBV7-2	-	13	TRBD1	TRBJ1-2	TGTGCCAGCAGCGACAGGGGGATCTGTGGATACACCTTC	CASSDRGICGYTF
TRBV11-3	-	16	-	TRBJ2-1	TGTGCCAGCAGCTTAGATTCAGGACTCACTTACAGTGAGCAGTTCTTC	CASSLDSGLTYSEQFF
TRBV29-1	many	12	-	TRBJ1-2	TGCAGCGTTGAAGATCCCGGCTATGGCTACACCTTC	CSVEDPGYGYTF
TRBV5-8	many	14	-	TRBJ1-5	TGTGCCAGCAGCGAGGATGTAGGGGGTCAGCCCCAGCATTTT	CASSEDVGGQPQHF
TRBV4-1	many	15	TRBD2	TRBJ2-5	TGCGCCAGCAGTAATCCGGGACTAGCTTCAGAGACCCAGTACTTC	CASSNPGLASETQYF
TRBV2	-	15	TRBD1	TRBJ2-7	TGCGCCAGCAGTTTGACAGGGGGTAGCTCCTACGAGCAGTACTTC	CASSLTGGSSYEQYF
TRBV10-3	many	13	-	TRBJ2-7	TGTGCCATCAGTCACGGGGGGCCCTACGAGCAGTACTTC	CAISHGGPYEQYF
TRBV9	many	14	TRBD1	TRBJ2-7	TGTGCCAGTAACAGGGGCCCGCAATCCTACGAGCAGTACTTC	CASNRGPQSYEQYF
TRBV4-1	many	14	-	TRBJ2-7	TGCGCCAGCAGCCAAGGGACCAATGCCTACGAGCAGTACTTC	CASSQGTNAYEQYF
TRBV30	many	16	TRBD1	TRBJ1-5	TGTGCCTGGAGTGTACGTCAGGGGGCTGGCAATCAGCCCCAGCATTTT	CAWSVRQGAGNQPQHF
TRBV19	many	15	-	TRBJ2-1	TGTGCCAGTAGCCATCAGAGGGGGAGGGGAAATGAGCAGTTCTTC	CASSHQRGRGNEQFF
TRBV20-1	many	15	TRBD2	TRBJ2-3	TGCAGTGCTAGACCCCTAGCGGGAGCGGATGATACGCAGTATTTT	CSARPLAGADDTQYF
TRBV19	-	15	-	TRBJ1-5	TGTGCCAGTAGAAATCCCGGACAGCGGGATCAGCCCCAGCATTTT	CASRNPGQRDQPQHF
TRBV7-8	few	14	-	TRBJ1-1	TGTGCCAGCAGCTTAGATCGGGGGTGGGCGCGGGCTTTCTTT	CASSLDRGWARAFF
TRBV3-1	few	14	TRBD2	TRBJ2-1	TGTGCCAGCACCCCTAGCGGGTTGTACAATGAGCAGTTCTTC	CASTPSGLYNEQFF
TRBV15	many	12	-	TRBJ1-5	TGTGCCACCAGCGCCCCGTCGTTGCCCCAGCATTTT	CATSAPSLPQHF
TRBV9	-	13	-	TRBJ1-2	TGTGCCAGCAGCAATAAACTAGCGGGAGGCTACACCTTC	CASSNKLAGGYTF
TRBV4-2	many	15	-	TRBJ2-1	TGTGCCAGCAGCCAACGGGACCTAGAGGGCTATGAGCAGTTCTTC	CASSQRDLEGYEQFF
TRBV3-1	few	12	-	TRBJ2-3	TGTGCCAGCAGCCACAACAGGGCCCCGCGATATTTT	CASSHNRAPRYF
TRBV5-8	many	14	-	TRBJ1-2	TGTGCCAGCAGCTTCCGGGACACTGACTATGGCTACACCTTC	CASSFRDTDYGYTF
TRBV20-1	-	14	TRBD1	TRBJ2-7	TGCAGTGCTACCCCCGGGACAGGAGCCTACGAGCAGTACTTC	CSATPGTGAYEQYF
TRBV7-8	many	16	-	TRBJ2-6	TGTGCCAGCAGCTCACTGAGGCCCTCTGGGGCCAACGTCCTGACTTTC	CASSSLRPSGANVLTF
TRBV2	-	20	TRBD1	TRBJ2-2	TGTGCCAGCAGTGGCCTGACAGGGATGGGGTCACCCCTCCTCTCCGGGGAGCTGCTTTTT	CASSGLTGMGSPLLSGELLF
TRBV12-3/TRBV12-4	many	15	-	TRBJ2-1	TGTGCCAGCAGCCCGCCGGGACTGGGGGATAATGAGCAGTTCTTC	CASSPPGLGDNEQFF
TRBV10-3	-	14	TRBD1	TRBJ1-2	TGTGCCATCAGTGAGCCCGACAGGGTATATGGCTACACCTTC	CAISEPDRVYGYTF
TRBV5-1	many	12	-	TRBJ2-7	TGCGCCAGCAGCTTGGCCGGCTCCGAGCAGTACTTC	CASSLAGSEQYF
TRBV12-3/TRBV12-4	-	15	-	TRBJ2-2	TGTGCCAGCAGTTTAGTAACCACGAACACCGGGGAGCTGTTTTTT	CASSLVTTNTGELFF
TRBV5-1	few	14	-	TRBJ1-1	TGCGCCAGCAGCTTGACAGGACGGAACACTGAAGCTTTCTTT	CASSLTGRNTEAFF
TRBV5-1	many	14	TRBD1	TRBJ1-1	TGCGCCAGCAGCTTGGAGGGACAGAGGGCTGAAGCTTTCTTT	CASSLEGQRAEAFF
TRBV18	many	13	-	TRBJ2-7	TGTGCCAGCTCGGTCGACAGCTCCTACGAGCAGTACTTC	CASSVDSSYEQYF
TRBV12-3/TRBV12-4	-	13	TRBD1	TRBJ2-4	TGTGCCAGCAGTTTGGGGACAGAGGACATTCAGTACTTC	CASSLGTEDIQYF
TRBV4-1	many	15	-	TRBJ2-4	TGCGCCAGCAGCCAAGGGCCAGGGCCCCAAAACATTCAGTACTTC	CASSQGPGPQNIQYF
TRBV6-1	-	12	-	TRBJ2-1	TGTGCCAGCAGTGAAGCGCGCACTGAGCAGTTCTTC	CASSEARTEQFF
TRBV19	-	15	TRBD2	TRBJ2-3	TGTGCCAGTAGTACTAGCGGGAGGGCCACAGATACGCAGTATTTT	CASSTSGRATDTQYF
TRBV9	many	18	TRBD2	TRBJ2-1	TGTGCCAGCAGCGCCGGCCCTGGCGGGACTAGCGGGGACAATGAGCAGTTCTTC	CASSAGPGGTSGDNEQFF
TRBV11-3	many	13	TRBD2	TRBJ2-7	TGTGCCAGCAGCTCGACTAGCAGCTACGAGCAGTACTTC	CASSSTSSYEQYF
TRBV9	once	12	TRBD2	TRBJ2-7	TGTGCCTTAGCGGGAGGGACGTACGAGCAGTACTTC	CALAGGTYEQYF
TRBV12-3/TRBV12-4	many	13	-	TRBJ2-7	TGTGCCAGCAGTTGGGCGGGGCTGTACGAGCAGTACTTC	CASSWAGLYEQYF
TRBV6-2/TRBV6-3	many	14	TRBD1	TRBJ2-5	TGTGCCAGCAGAAAGACAGGGGGCGGGGAGACCCAGTACTTC	CASRKTGGGETQYF
TRBV5-1	-	16	TRBD2	TRBJ2-3	TGCGCCAGCAGCTTTGATGCGGGAGGGCCAGGAGGGGAGCAGTATTTT	CASSFDAGGPGGEQYF
TRBV19	many	15	TRBD1	TRBJ1-2	TGTGCCAGTAGTAGGTCGACAGGGGGTGCCTATGGCTACACCTTC	CASSRSTGGAYGYTF